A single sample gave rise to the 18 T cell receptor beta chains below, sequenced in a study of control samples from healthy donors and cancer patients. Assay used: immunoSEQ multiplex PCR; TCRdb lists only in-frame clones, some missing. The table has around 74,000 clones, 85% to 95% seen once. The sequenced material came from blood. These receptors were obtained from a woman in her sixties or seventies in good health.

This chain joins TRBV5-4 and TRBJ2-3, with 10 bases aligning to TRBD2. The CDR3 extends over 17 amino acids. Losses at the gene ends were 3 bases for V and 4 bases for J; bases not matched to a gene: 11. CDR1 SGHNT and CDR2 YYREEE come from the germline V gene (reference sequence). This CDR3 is CASSWGASGSIADTQYF. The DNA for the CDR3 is TGTGCCAGCAGCTGGGGGGCTAGCGGGAGTATCGCAGATACGCAGTATTTT. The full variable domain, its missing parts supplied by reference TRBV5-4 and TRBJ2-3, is ETGVTQSPTHLIKTRGQQVTLRCSSQSGHNTVSWYQQALGQGPQFIFQYYREEENGRGNFPPRFSGLQFPNYSSELNVNALELDDSALYLCASSWGASGSIADTQYFGPGTRLTVL.

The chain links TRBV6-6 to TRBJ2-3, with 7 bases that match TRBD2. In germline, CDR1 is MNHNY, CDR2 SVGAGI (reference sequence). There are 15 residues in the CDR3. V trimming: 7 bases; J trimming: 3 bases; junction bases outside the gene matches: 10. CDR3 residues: CASTNPGGRTDTQYF. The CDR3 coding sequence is TGTGCCAGCACAAATCCGGGGGGTAGAACAGATACGCAGTATTTT.

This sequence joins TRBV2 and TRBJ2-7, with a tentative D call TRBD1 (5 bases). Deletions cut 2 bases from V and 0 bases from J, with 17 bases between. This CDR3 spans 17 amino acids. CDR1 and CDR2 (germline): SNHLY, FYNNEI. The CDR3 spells CASSESGGFDSSYEQYF. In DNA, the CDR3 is TGTGCCAGCAGTGAATCTGGTGGGTTTGACAGCTCCTACGAGCAGTACTTC. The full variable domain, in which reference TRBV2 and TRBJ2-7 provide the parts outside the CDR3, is EPEVTQTPSHQVTQMGQEVILRCVPISNHLYFYWYRQILGQKVEFLVSFYNNEISEKSEIFDDQFSVERPDGSNFTLKIRSTKLEDSAMYFCASSESGGFDSSYEQYFGPGTRLTVT.

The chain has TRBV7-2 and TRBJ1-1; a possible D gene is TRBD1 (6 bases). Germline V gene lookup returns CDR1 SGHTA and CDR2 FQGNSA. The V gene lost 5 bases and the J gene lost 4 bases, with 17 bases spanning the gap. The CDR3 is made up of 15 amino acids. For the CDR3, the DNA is TGTGCCAGCAGCCCAGAAGCGACAGGTCGCACTGAAGCTTTCTTT. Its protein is CASSPEATGRTEAFF.

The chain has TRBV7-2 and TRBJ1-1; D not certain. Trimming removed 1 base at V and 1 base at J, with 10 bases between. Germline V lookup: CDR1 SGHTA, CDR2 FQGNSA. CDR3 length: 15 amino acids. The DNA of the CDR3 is TGTGCCAGCAGCTTAGAAGTGGGAGGGAACACTGAAGCTTTCTTT. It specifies CASSLEVGGNTEAFF.

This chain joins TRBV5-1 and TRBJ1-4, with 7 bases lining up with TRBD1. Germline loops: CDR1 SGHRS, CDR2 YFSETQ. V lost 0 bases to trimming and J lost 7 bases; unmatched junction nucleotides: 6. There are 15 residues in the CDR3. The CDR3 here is CASSLVSGGGEKLFF. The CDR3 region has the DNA TGCGCCAGCAGCTTGGTTTCAGGGGGAGGTGAAAAACTGTTTTTT.

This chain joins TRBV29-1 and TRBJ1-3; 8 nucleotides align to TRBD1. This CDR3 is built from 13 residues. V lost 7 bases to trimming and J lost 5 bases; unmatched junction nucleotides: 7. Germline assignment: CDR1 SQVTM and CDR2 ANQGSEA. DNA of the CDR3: TGCAGCGCCGCCGGGACAGGTCGAAACACCATATATTTT. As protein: CSAAGTGRNTIYF.

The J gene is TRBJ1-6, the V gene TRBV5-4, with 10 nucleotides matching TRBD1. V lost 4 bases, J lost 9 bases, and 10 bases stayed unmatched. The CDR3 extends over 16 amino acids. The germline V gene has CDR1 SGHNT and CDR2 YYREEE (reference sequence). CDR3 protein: CASSHRQGAFGSPLHF. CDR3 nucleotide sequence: TGTGCCAGCAGCCATAGACAGGGGGCCTTCGGTTCACCCCTCCACTTT.

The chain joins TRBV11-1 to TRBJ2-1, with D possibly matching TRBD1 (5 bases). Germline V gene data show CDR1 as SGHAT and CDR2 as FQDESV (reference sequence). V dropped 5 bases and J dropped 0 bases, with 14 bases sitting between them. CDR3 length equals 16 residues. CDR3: CASSPRQLSSYNEQFF. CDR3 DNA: TGTGCCAGCAGCCCTAGACAGCTCAGCTCCTACAATGAGCAGTTCTTC.

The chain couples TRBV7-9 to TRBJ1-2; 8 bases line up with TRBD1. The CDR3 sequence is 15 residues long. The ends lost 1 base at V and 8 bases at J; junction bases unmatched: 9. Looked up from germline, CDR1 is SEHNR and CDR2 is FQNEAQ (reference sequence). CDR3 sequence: CASSLDGTGLGGYTF. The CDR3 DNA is TGTGCCAGCAGCTTAGACGGGACAGGCCTGGGCGGCTACACCTTC.

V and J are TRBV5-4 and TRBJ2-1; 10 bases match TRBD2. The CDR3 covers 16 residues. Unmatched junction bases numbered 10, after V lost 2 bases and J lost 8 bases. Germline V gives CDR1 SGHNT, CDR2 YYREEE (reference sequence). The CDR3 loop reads CASSLSSGSYGYEQFF. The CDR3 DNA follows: TGTGCCAGCAGCTTATCTAGCGGGAGTTACGGGTATGAGCAGTTCTTC.

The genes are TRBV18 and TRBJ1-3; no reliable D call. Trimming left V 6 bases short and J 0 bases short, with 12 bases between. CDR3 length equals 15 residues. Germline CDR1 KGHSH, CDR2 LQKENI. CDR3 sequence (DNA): TGTGCCAGCTCCCTCGACCCGTACTCTGGAAACACCATATATTTT. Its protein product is CASSLDPYSGNTIYF.

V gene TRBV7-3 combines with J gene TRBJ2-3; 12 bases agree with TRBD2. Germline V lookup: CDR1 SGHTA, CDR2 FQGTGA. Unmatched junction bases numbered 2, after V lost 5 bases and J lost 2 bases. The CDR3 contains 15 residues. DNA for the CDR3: TGTGCCAGCAGCAGACTAGCGGGAGACACAGATACGCAGTATTTT. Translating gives CASSRLAGDTDTQYF.

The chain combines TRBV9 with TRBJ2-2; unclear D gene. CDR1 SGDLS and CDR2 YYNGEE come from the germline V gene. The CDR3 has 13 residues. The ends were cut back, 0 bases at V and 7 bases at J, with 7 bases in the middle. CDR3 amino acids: CASSVEGRGELFF. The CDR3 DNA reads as TGTGCCAGCAGCGTAGAAGGGCGCGGGGAGCTGTTTTTT.

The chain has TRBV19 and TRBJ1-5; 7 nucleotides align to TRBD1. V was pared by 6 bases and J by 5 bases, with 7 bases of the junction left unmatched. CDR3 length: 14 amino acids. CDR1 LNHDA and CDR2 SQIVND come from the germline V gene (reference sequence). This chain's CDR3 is CASRYRGGDQPQHF. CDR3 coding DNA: TGTGCCAGTAGATACAGGGGCGGGGATCAGCCCCAGCATTTT.

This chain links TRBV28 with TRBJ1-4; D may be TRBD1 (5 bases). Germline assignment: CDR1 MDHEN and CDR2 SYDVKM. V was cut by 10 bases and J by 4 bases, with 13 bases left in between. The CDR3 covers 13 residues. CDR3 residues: CATYRRHNEKLFF. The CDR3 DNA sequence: TGTGCCACCTACAGGAGACATAATGAAAAACTGTTTTTT.

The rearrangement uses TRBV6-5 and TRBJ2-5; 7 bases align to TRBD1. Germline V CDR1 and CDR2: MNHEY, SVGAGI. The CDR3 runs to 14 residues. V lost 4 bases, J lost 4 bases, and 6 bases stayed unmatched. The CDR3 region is CASSSKGARETQYF. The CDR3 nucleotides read TGTGCCAGCAGTTCCAAGGGGGCGCGAGAGACCCAGTACTTC.

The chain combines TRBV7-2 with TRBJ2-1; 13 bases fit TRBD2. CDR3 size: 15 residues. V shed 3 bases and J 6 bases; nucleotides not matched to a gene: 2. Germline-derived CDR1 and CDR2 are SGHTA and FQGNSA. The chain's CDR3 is CASSFRLAGGNEQFF. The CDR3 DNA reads TGTGCCAGCAGCTTCCGACTAGCGGGAGGCAATGAGCAGTTCTTC. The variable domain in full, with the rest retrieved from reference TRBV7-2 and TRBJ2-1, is GAGVSQSPSNKVTEKGKDVELRCDPISGHTALYWYRQSLGQGLEFLIYFQGNSAPDKSGLPSDRFSAERTGGSVSTLTIQRTQQEDSAVYLCASSFRLAGGNEQFFGPGTRLTVL.